This TCR beta chain was captured by sequencing in a study of cytomegalovirus exposure and HLA in healthy donors. The wider study: HLA-typed donors were the source of approximately 88 million unique TCRs held in an early data release.

The PCR used 60 Vbeta and 13 Jbeta primers. Some clones are missing from TCRdb's copy, which holds only in-frame ones; the method was immunoSEQ multiplex PCR. The repertoire holds 120,000 or so clones, with about three quarters as singletons. J lost 4 bases, V lost 2 bases, and 8 bases had no gene match. The CDR3 runs to 18 residues. Germline CDR1 and CDR2: GTSNPN and SVGIG (reference sequence). This sequence was found in a man aged 30 to 39 in good health and CMV-seronegative. This chain joins TRBV30 and TRBJ2-2, with 15 nucleotides matching TRBD2. Sample: PBMCs. Written as DNA, the CDR3 is TGTGCCTGGAGTCGGGGACTAGCGGGGGGTTTAGGCACCGGGGAGCTGTTTTTT. It is translated as CAWSRGLAGGLGTGELFF. The whole variable domain, remainder taken from reference TRBV30 and TRBJ2-2, is SQTIHQWPATLVQPVGSPLSLECTVEGTSNPNLYWYRQAAGRGLQLLFYSVGIGQISSEVPQNLSASRPQDRQFILSSKKLLLSDSGFYLCAWSRGLAGGLGTGELFFGEGSRLTVL.